This T cell receptor beta chain was documented in a study of neoadjuvant anti-PD-1 for oral cavity cancer. Study-wide background: Patients mostly received three to four biweekly nivolumab doses at 3 mg/kg before surgery.

PBMC libraries mostly used around 510 ng of input genomic DNA, with six replicates per sample. TCRdb's table, derived via immunoSEQ multiplex PCR, lists solely in-frame clones and lacks some. Among some 20,000 clones, roughly three quarters were seen once, and the ten largest hold 2.7%. This clone was recorded a few times. The sample in question was PBMCs, obtained before nivolumab (anti-PD-1) treatment. This receptor was taken from a person aged 35-79 years with oral cavity squamous cell carcinoma.

CDR3 coding DNA: TGTGCCAGGGAGGACAGGGTAAACGGCTACACCTTC. Amino acid sequence: CAREDRVNGYTF. The chain carries TRBV6-4 and TRBJ1-2; 8 bases agree with TRBD1. CDR1 MRHNA and CDR2 SNTAGT come from the germline V gene. The CDR3 runs to 12 residues. With V trimmed by 9 bases and J by 8 bases, 8 bases remained unmatched.